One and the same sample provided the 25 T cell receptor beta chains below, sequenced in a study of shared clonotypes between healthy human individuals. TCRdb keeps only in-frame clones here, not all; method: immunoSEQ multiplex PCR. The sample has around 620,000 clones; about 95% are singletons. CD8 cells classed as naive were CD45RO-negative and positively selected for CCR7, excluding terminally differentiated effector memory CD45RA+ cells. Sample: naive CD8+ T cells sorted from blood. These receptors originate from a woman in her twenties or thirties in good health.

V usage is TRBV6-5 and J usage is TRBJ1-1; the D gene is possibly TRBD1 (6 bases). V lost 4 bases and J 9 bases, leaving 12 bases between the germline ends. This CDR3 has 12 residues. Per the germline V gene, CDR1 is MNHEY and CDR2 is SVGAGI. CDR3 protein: CASSLAGVKAFF. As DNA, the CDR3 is TGTGCCAGCAGTTTGGCAGGGGTGAAAGCTTTCTTT.

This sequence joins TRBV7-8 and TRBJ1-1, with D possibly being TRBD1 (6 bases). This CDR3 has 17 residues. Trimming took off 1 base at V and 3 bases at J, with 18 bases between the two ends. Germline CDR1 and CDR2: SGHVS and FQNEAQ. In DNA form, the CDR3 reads TGTGCCAGCAGCTTAGTCCCGACAGGAGCGGGAGACACTGAAGCTTTCTTT. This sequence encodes CASSLVPTGAGDTEAFF.

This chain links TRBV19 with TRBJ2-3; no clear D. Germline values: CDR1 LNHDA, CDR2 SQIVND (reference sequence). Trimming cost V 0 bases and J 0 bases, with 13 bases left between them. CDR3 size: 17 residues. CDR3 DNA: TGTGCCAGTAGTATAGATACAGAGTTCGCTAGCACAGATACGCAGTATTTT. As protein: CASSIDTEFASTDTQYF.

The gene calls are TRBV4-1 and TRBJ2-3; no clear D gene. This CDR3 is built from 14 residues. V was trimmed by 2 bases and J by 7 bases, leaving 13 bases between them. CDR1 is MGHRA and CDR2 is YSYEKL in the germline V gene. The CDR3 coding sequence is TGCGCCAGCAGCCAACCCCTGGCTTCAAATACGCAGTATTTT. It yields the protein CASSQPLASNTQYF.

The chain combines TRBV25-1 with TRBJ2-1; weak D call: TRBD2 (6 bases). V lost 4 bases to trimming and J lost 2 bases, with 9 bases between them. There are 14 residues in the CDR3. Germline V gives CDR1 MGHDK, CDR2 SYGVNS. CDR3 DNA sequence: TGTGCCAGCAGTGTCGGGGGACCCTACAATGAGCAGTTCTTC. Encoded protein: CASSVGGPYNEQFF.

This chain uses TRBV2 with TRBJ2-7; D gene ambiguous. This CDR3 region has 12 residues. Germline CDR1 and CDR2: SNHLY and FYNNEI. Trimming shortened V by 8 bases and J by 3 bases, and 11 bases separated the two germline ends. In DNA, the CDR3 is TGTGCCAGCGGGCTTCTTTACTACGAGCAGTACTTC. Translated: CASGLLYYEQYF.

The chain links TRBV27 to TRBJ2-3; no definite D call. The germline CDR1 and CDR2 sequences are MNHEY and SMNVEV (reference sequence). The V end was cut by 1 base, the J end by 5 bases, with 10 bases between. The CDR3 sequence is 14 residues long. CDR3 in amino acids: CASSLYGEGDTQYF. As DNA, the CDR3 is TGTGCCAGCAGTTTATATGGGGAAGGAGATACGCAGTATTTT.

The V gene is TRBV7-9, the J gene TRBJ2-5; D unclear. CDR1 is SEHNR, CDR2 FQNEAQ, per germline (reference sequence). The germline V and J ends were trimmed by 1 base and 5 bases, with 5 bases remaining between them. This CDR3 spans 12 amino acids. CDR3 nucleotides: TGTGCCAGCAGCTTAGATCGGGAGACCCAGTACTTC. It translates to CASSLDRETQYF.

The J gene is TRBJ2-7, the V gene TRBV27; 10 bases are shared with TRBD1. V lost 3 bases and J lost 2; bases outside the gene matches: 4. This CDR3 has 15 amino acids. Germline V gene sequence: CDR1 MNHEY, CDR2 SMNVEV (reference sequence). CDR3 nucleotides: TGTGCCAGCAGTTTGGTTGGGACAGGGGCCTACGAGCAGTACTTC. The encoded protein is CASSLVGTGAYEQYF.

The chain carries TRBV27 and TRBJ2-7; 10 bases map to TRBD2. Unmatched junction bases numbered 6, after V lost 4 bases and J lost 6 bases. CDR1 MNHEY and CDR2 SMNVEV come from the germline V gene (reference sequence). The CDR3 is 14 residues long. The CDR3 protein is CASSSLAGDSEQYF. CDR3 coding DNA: TGTGCCAGCAGTTCGCTAGCGGGAGACTCCGAGCAGTACTTC.

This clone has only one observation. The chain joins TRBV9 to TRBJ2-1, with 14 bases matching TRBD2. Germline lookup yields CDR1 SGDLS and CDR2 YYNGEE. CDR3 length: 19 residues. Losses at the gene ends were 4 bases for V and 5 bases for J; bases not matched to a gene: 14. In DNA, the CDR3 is TGTGCCAGCAGCTTCGGCGCGACTAGCGGGAGGGCTTTGAACAATGAGCAGTTCTTC. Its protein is CASSFGATSGRALNNEQFF.

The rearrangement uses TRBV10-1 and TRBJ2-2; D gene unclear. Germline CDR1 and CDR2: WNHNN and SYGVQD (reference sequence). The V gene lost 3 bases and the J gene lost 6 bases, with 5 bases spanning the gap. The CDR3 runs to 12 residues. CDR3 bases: TGCGCCAGCAGTGAATGGTCCGGGGAGCTGTTTTTT. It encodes CASSEWSGELFF.

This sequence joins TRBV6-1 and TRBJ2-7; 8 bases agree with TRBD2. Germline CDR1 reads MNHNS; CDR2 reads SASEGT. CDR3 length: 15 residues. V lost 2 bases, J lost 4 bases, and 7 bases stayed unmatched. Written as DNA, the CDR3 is TGTGCCAGCAGTGAATATCGAGCGGGAGAGTACGAGCAGTACTTC. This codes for CASSEYRAGEYEQYF.

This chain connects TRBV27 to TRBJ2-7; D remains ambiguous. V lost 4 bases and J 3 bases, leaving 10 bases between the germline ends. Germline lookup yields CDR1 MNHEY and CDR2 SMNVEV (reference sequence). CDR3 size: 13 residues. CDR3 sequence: CASSYQVGYEQYF. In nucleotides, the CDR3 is TGTGCCAGCAGTTACCAGGTCGGCTACGAGCAGTACTTC.

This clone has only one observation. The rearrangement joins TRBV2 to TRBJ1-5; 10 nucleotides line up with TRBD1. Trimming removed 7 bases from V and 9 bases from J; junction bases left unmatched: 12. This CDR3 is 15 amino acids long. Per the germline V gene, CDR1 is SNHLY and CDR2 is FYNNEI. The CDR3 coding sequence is TGTGCCAGCACTCCCAGGGGGACAGGGGTGGTGCCCCAGCATTTT. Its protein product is CASTPRGTGVVPQHF.

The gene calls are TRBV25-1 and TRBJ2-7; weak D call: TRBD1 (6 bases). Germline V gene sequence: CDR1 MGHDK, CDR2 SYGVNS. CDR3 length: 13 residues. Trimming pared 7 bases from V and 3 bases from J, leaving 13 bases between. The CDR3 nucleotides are TGTGCCAGCAAGGCCCACAGGGACTACGAGCAGTACTTC. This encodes CASKAHRDYEQYF.

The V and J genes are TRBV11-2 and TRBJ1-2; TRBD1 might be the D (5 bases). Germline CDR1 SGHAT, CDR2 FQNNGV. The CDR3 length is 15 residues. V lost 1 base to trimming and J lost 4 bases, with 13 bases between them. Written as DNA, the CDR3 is TGTGCCAGCAGCTTAGGACCGGGGCGAAGCTATGGCTACACCTTC. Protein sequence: CASSLGPGRSYGYTF.

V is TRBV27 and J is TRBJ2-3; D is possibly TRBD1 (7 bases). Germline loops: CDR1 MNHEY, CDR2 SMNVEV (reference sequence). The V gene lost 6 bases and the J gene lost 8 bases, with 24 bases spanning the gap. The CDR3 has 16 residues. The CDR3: CASSPATSGGFATQYF. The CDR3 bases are TGTGCCAGCAGCCCCGCCACCTCAGGGGGGTTTGCTACGCAGTATTTT.

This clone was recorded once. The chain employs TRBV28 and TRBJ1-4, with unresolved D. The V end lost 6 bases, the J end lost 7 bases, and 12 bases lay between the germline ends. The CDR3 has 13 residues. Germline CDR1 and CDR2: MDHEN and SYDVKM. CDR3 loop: CASSSSALEKLFF. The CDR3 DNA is TGTGCCAGCAGCTCTTCGGCCCTTGAAAAACTGTTTTTT.

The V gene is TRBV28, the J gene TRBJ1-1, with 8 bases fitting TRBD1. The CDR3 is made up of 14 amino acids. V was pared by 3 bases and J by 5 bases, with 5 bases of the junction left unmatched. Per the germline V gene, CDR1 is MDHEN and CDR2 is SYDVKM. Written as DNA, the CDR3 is TGTGCCAGCAGTTTTTCGACAGGGGTGACTGAAGCTTTCTTT. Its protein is CASSFSTGVTEAFF.

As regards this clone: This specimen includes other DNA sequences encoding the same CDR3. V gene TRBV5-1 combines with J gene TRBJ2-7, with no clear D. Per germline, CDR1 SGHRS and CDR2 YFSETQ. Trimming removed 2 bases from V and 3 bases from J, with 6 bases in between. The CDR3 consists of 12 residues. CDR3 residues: CASSFPDYEQYF. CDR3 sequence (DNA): TGCGCCAGCAGCTTCCCCGACTACGAGCAGTACTTC.

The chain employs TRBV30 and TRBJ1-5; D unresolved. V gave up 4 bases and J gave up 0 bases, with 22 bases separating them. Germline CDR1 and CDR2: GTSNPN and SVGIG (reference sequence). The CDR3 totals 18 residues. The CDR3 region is CAWTLAPWADFSNQPQHF. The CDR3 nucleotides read TGTGCCTGGACGCTGGCTCCGTGGGCGGATTTTAGCAATCAGCCCCAGCATTTT.

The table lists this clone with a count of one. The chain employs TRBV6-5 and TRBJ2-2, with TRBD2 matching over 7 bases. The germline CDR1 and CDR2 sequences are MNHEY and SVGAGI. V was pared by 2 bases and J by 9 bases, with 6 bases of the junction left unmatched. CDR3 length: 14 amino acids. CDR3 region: CASSYGAGVRELFF. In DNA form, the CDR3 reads TGTGCCAGCAGTTACGGTGCGGGGGTCAGGGAGCTGTTTTTT.

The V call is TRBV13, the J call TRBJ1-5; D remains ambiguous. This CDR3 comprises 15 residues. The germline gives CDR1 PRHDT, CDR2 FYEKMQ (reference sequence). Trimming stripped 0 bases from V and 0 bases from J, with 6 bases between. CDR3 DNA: TGTGCCAGCAGCTTAGGCCAATATAGCAATCAGCCCCAGCATTTT. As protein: CASSLGQYSNQPQHF.

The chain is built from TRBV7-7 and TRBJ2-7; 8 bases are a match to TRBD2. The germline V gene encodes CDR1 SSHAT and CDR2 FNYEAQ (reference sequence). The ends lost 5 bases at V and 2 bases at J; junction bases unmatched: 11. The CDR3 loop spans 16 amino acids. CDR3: CASSPGSTSGTYEQYF. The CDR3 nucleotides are TGTGCCAGCAGCCCAGGTTCTACTAGCGGAACCTACGAGCAGTACTTC.